These T cell receptor beta chains were read from a single sample in a study of cytomegalovirus exposure and HLA in healthy donors. Assay used: immunoSEQ multiplex PCR; TCRdb lists only in-frame clones, some missing. The sample shows 75,000 to 90,000 clones, roughly 63% of them seen only once. The specimen was PBMCs. The source is a woman between 40 and 55 years old in good health and CMV-seropositive. Both conserved end residues are part of each CDR3. D genes are given only for firm matches. Clone size is stated in some rows and not others, as once, few, many or a class when expanded.

clone_size: -
v_call: TRBV27
d_call: TRBD1
j_call: TRBJ1-1
cdr3_nt: TGTGCCAGCAGCCGGGACAGCAGTCGACTACGGAACACTGAAGCTTTCTTT
cdr3_aa: CASSRDSSRLRNTEAFF

clone_size: few
v_call: TRBV27
d_call: TRBD1
j_call: TRBJ1-1
cdr3_nt: TGTGCCAGCAGCCCCGAGGGGGCAGGGGGCGATGGCACTGAAGCTTTCTTT
cdr3_aa: CASSPEGAGGDGTEAFF

clone_size: -
v_call: TRBV14
d_call: -
j_call: TRBJ2-7
cdr3_nt: TGTGCCAGCAGCGGACAGACCACCTACGAGCAGTACTTC
cdr3_aa: CASSGQTTYEQYF

clone_size: -
v_call: TRBV19
d_call: TRBD1
j_call: TRBJ1-5
cdr3_nt: TGTGCCACTACCCGGCGCGGGCAGGGGGACAATCAGCCCCAGCATTTT
cdr3_aa: CATTRRGQGDNQPQHF

clone_size: once
v_call: TRBV7-9
d_call: TRBD1
j_call: TRBJ2-2
cdr3_nt: TGTGCCAGCAGCGACCGGGACAGGGGAGTTAGGGAGCTGTTTTTT
cdr3_aa: CASSDRDRGVRELFF

clone_size: -
v_call: TRBV28
d_call: -
j_call: TRBJ2-6
cdr3_nt: TGTGCCAGCAGTTTATCCCACTCGTCCTCTGGGGCCAACGTCCTGACTTTC
cdr3_aa: CASSLSHSSSGANVLTF

clone_size: -
v_call: TRBV6-1
d_call: -
j_call: TRBJ1-1
cdr3_nt: TGTGCCAGCAGTGAAGCGCAGGGCCGGTTTACTGAAGCTTTCTTT
cdr3_aa: CASSEAQGRFTEAFF

clone_size: -
v_call: TRBV21-1
d_call: -
j_call: TRBJ1-2
cdr3_nt: TGTGCCAGCAGCAAAATTCAAAACTATGGCTACACCTTC
cdr3_aa: CASSKIQNYGYTF

clone_size: medium-sized
v_call: TRBV6-6
d_call: -
j_call: TRBJ1-1
cdr3_nt: TGTGCCAGCAGTTACTCGCCCGGGAACACTGAAGCTTTCTTT
cdr3_aa: CASSYSPGNTEAFF

clone_size: -
v_call: TRBV30
d_call: -
j_call: TRBJ2-1
cdr3_nt: TGTGCCTGGAACAGGGGGACTATTGATGAGCAGTTCTTC
cdr3_aa: CAWNRGTIDEQFF

clone_size: once
v_call: TRBV12-5
d_call: TRBD2
j_call: TRBJ2-7
cdr3_nt: TGTGCTAGTGGTTTGGTATCGACTAGCGGGGCCATCTACGAGCAGTACTTC
cdr3_aa: CASGLVSTSGAIYEQYF